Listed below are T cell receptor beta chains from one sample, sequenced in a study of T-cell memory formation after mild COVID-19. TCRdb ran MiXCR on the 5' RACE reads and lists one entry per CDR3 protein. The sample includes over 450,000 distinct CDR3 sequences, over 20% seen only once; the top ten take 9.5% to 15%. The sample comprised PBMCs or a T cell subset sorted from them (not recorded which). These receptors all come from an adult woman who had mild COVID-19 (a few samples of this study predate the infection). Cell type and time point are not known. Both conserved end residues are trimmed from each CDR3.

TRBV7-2,ASSFRGVTEAF
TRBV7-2,ASSSRLNSPLH
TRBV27,ASSLRGGGVLPEAF
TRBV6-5,ASSPGTGHYEQY
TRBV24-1,ATSDRTRSWNTEAF
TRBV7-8,ASSSLPGQGQETQY
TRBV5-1,ASSLEQGTEAF
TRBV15,ATSTIAGWGETQY
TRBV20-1,SAPEATTEAF
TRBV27,ASSFWESTDTQY
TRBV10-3,AISDGGRAGNQPQH
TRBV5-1,ASSPGTSEYYEQY
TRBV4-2,ASSQRRSSYEQY